Below, 3 T cell receptor beta chains from the same sample are listed, as sequenced in a study of blood T cell repertoires in COVID-19. Clones were sequenced by immunoSEQ multiplex PCR, and TCRdb holds only the in-frame ones, with some missing. The table lists about 210,000 clones, roughly 80% of them singletons. Sequencing was carried out using peripheral blood. These receptors were taken from a man between 60 and 75 years old with COVID-19, enrolled during active disease.

This clone was observed a single time. The J gene is TRBJ2-7, the V gene TRBV4-2; 11 positions agree with TRBD2. J was trimmed by 6 bases and V by 2 bases; bases with no gene match: 3. The CDR3 length is 14 residues. The germline V gene has CDR1 LGHNA and CDR2 YNFKEQ. CDR3 bases: TGTGCCAGCAGCCAAACTAGCGGGAGCGCCGAGCAGTACTTC. This encodes CASSQTSGSAEQYF.

The CDR3 region is CASSLAPGVVEQYF. The DNA for the CDR3 is TGTGCCAGCAGTTTAGCGCCAGGGGTCGTGGAGCAGTACTTC. The V gene is TRBV27, the J gene TRBJ2-7, with D possibly TRBD1 on 6 matching bases. Germline V gene sequence: CDR1 MNHEY, CDR2 SMNVEV (reference sequence). With 2 bases removed from V and 7 bases from J, the gap between germline ends came to 15 bases. The length of the CDR3 is 14 residues.

The chain is built from TRBV28 and TRBJ2-1; 13 nucleotides align to TRBD2. The CDR3 is 15 amino acids. The V gene end was trimmed by 6 bases and the J gene end by 4 bases; junction bases not matched to a gene: 3. The germline CDR1 and CDR2 sequences are MDHEN and SYDVKM. Here the CDR3 DNA reads TGTGCCAGCAGGGTGGGACTAGCGGGATACAATGAGCAGTTCTTC. Residues: CASRVGLAGYNEQFF.